The 28 T cell receptor beta chains given below trace back to one sample, sequenced in a study of T cells in Graves' hyperthyroidism and ophthalmopathy. TCR beta CDR3 regions were amplified from RNA. The HTBI set primed first-round TCR CDR3 RT-PCR. One entry per CDR3 protein, called by TCRdb with MiXCR from the multiplex PCR reads. The table records more than 300,000 distinct CDR3 sequences, about 18% of them present only once. The specimen sequenced was blood. These receptors all come from a young man with Graves' ophthalmopathy.

Remarks on this clonotype: This is likely a read error, given that the CDR3 carries no conserved phenylalanine or tryptophan at its end. The chain has TRBV6-2 or TRBV6-3 and TRBJ2-2; D is undetermined. Trimming took 2 bases from V and 2 from J, leaving 6 bases between them. The CDR3 has 14 amino acids. Germline V lookup: CDR1 MNHEY, CDR2 SVGEGT. The CDR3 sequence is CASSYGPNTGELFV. In DNA form, the CDR3 reads TGTGCCAGCAGTTACGGACCTAACACCGGGGAGCTGTTTGTT.

The sample holds many counts of this clonotype. This chain connects TRBV5-1 to TRBJ2-2; TRBD2 matches at 8 bases. The CDR3 runs to 18 residues. Germline V CDR1 and CDR2: SGHRS, YFSETQ. J gave up 0 bases and V 0 bases, and 7 bases lay outside the gene matches. CDR3 sequence (DNA): TGCGCCAGCAGCTTGGAAGCGGGGGCCCTTTCGAACACCGGGGAGCTGTTTTTT. It encodes CASSLEAGALSNTGELFF.

The chain employs TRBV28 and TRBJ1-5; 7 positions match TRBD1. Looked up from germline, CDR1 is MDHEN and CDR2 is SYDVKM. The CDR3 has 14 amino acids. V was clipped by 8 bases and J by 4 bases; unmatched bases: 8. This CDR3 reads CASYSTGRNQPQHF. The CDR3 nucleotides read TGTGCCAGCTACTCGACAGGGCGTAATCAGCCCCAGCATTTT.

The genes are TRBV6-5 and TRBJ2-3, with D tentatively TRBD1 or TRBD2 (5 bases each). Germline V gene data show CDR1 as MNHEY and CDR2 as SVGAGI. The V end was cut by 2 bases, the J end by 4 bases, with 10 bases between. CDR3 length equals 14 residues. The CDR3 DNA reads TGTGCCAGCAGTTACCGGGACGGGCCAGATACGCAGTATTTT. Its protein is CASSYRDGPDTQYF.

Many counts were recorded for this clonotype. The V gene is TRBV20-1, the J gene TRBJ2-5; 8 bases fit TRBD2. The CDR3 runs to 14 residues. In germline, CDR1 is DFQATT, CDR2 SNEGSKA (reference sequence). With V trimmed by 3 bases and J by 4 bases, 7 bases remained unmatched. Here the CDR3 reads CSARGLERRETQYF. In nucleotides, the CDR3 is TGCAGTGCTAGGGGACTAGAGAGACGAGAGACCCAGTACTTC.

The V call is TRBV2, the J call TRBJ2-1; the D gene is possibly TRBD2 (5 bases). V lost 2 bases to trimming and J lost 7 bases, with 12 bases between them. Germline V gene lookup returns CDR1 SNHLY and CDR2 FYNNEI. The CDR3 extends over 14 amino acids. The CDR3, as DNA: TGTGCCAGCAGTGAAAGGTTAGGACTGAATGAGCAGTTCTTC. Its translation: CASSERLGLNEQFF.

This clonotype was seen many times. The rearrangement joins TRBV7-9 to TRBJ1-6; tentatively, D is TRBD1 (5 bases). The germline V and J ends were trimmed by 1 base and 6 bases, with 10 bases remaining between them. The CDR3 is made up of 15 amino acids. Per the germline V gene, CDR1 is SEHNR and CDR2 is FQNEAQ (reference sequence). CDR3 region: CASSLGRGANSPLHF. DNA of the CDR3: TGTGCCAGCAGCTTAGGGAGAGGGGCTAATTCACCCCTCCACTTT. Filled out from reference TRBV7-9 and TRBJ1-6, the complete variable domain reads DTGVSQNPRHKITKRGQNVTFRCDPISEHNRLYWYRQTLGQGPEFLTYFQNEAQLEKSRLLSDRFSAERPKGSFSTLEIQRTEQGDSAMYLCASSLGRGANSPLHFGNGTRLTVT.

This clonotype was counted ten times or more. In DNA, the CDR3 is TGTGCCAGCAGCCAAGAGATCTTTCAGCCCCAGCATTTT. Translating it yields CASSQEIFQPQHF. The rearrangement links TRBV3-1 to TRBJ1-5; D gene uncertain. This CDR3 is built from 13 residues. Germline V gene data show CDR1 as LGHDT and CDR2 as YNNKEL (reference sequence). Trimming took off 0 bases at V and 6 bases at J, with 6 bases between the two ends.

The V and J genes are TRBV2 and TRBJ2-7; 11 positions agree with TRBD1. This CDR3 is built from 15 residues. The V and J ends lost 1 base and 4 bases, in that order; junction bases with no gene match: 3. Germline CDR1 SNHLY, CDR2 FYNNEI. CDR3 nucleotide sequence: TGTGCCAGCAGTGAAGGCGGGACAGGGGGTTACGAGCAGTACTTC. Translation gives CASSEGGTGGYEQYF.

The V gene is TRBV5-5, the J gene TRBJ2-3, with D possibly being TRBD1 (6 bases). CDR1 is SGHKS and CDR2 is YYEKEE in the germline V gene (reference sequence). Between the trimmed V and J ends, which lost 4 bases and 5 bases, there was a span of 11 bases. CDR3 length: 13 residues. The CDR3 bases are TGTGCCAGCAGCCAACAGGGTCTAGATACGCAGTATTTT. It translates to CASSQQGLDTQYF.

This clonotype has just a few counts. V gene TRBV9 combines with J gene TRBJ2-5; the match to TRBD2 covers 8 bases. Germline loops: CDR1 SGDLS, CDR2 YYNGEE. The ends lost 3 bases at V and 4 bases at J; junction bases unmatched: 8. The CDR3 is made up of 15 amino acids. CDR3 bases: TGTGCCAGCAGCGAATCCGGGACTAGGCGAGAGACCCAGTACTTC. Residues: CASSESGTRRETQYF.

This clonotype was seen a few times. V is TRBV13 and J is TRBJ2-1; D call uncertain. This CDR3 has 14 amino acids. CDR1 is PRHDT and CDR2 is FYEKMQ in the germline V gene (reference sequence). The ends were cut back, 5 bases at V and 8 bases at J, with 16 bases in the middle. The CDR3 protein is CASSPRSLSYEQFF. CDR3 bases: TGTGCCAGCAGCCCACGATCGTTAAGTTATGAGCAGTTCTTC.

To note about this clonotype: This sequence may be a read error, since a much larger clone differs from it by one base. This chain joins TRBV7-3 and TRBJ2-1, with D possibly being TRBD1 (6 bases). The CDR3 runs 15 residues. Germline V gene data show CDR1 as SGHTA and CDR2 as FQGTGA. With 2 bases removed from V and 8 bases from J, the gap between germline ends came to 16 bases. The CDR3, as DNA: TGTGCCAGCAGCTTAGAACAGGGAGTGAACGATGAGCAGTTCTTC. Residues: CASSLEQGVNDEQFF.

This clonotype was counted between two and nine times. The rearrangement joins TRBV29-1 to TRBJ1-1; D ambiguous. The CDR3 spans 14 residues. The V gene lost 6 bases and the J gene lost 10 bases, with 24 bases spanning the gap. Germline V gives CDR1 SQVTM, CDR2 ANQGSEA. The CDR3 spells CSVMNVPPRGGAFF. The CDR3, as DNA: TGCAGCGTGATGAATGTCCCCCCGCGGGGTGGAGCTTTCTTT. Drawing the rest from reference TRBV29-1 and TRBJ1-1, the complete variable domain is SAVISQKPSRDICQRGTSLTIQCQVDSQVTMMFWYRQQPGQSLTLIATANQGSEATYESGFVIDKFPISRPNLTFSTLTVSNMSPEDSSIYLCSVMNVPPRGGAFFGQGTRLTVV.

This clonotype occurred many times. The chain joins TRBV5-1 to TRBJ1-1, with a possible D match to TRBD1 (5 bases). V was shortened by 0 bases and J by 6 bases, with 6 bases between the two germline ends. Germline V gives CDR1 SGHRS, CDR2 YFSETQ. The CDR3 contains 12 residues. Here the CDR3 reads CASSLEGPEAFF. The DNA of the CDR3 is TGCGCCAGCAGCTTGGAGGGGCCTGAAGCTTTCTTT.

This chain links TRBV5-1 with TRBJ2-3; 7 bases line up with TRBD2. Germline CDR1 reads SGHRS; CDR2 reads YFSETQ. The CDR3 is 16 residues long. V was pared by 4 bases and J by 0 bases, with 8 bases of the junction left unmatched. CDR3 bases: TGCGCCAGCAGCCGCCCTGGGGGGGGAAGCACAGATACGCAGTATTTT. It translates to CASSRPGGGSTDTQYF.

The chain recombines TRBV3-1 with TRBJ1-2; D is uncertain. V lost 0 bases and J lost 11, with 10 bases in between. Per the germline V gene, CDR1 is LGHDT and CDR2 is YNNKEL (reference sequence). CDR3 length: 12 amino acids. The CDR3: CASSQDRSLYTF. The DNA of the CDR3 is TGTGCCAGCAGCCAAGATCGGTCCCTGTACACCTTC.

Many counts were recorded for this clonotype. V is TRBV7-6 and J is TRBJ2-7; 9 bases are shared with TRBD1. V shed 5 bases and J 6 bases; nucleotides not matched to a gene: 8. The CDR3 is 14 amino acids. Germline-derived CDR1 and CDR2 are SGHVS and FNYEAQ. CDR3 sequence (DNA): TGTGCCAGCAGCATACAGGGGGCAATCCGCGAGCAGTACTTC. Encoded protein: CASSIQGAIREQYF.

This chain links TRBV3-1 with TRBJ2-4; D unclear. The CDR3 loop spans 12 amino acids. The V gene lost 2 bases and the J gene lost 11 bases, with 10 bases spanning the gap. The V gene's germline CDR1 is LGHDT and CDR2 YNNKEL (reference sequence). The CDR3, as DNA: TGTGCCAGCAGCCAAATTGGTGGAGTTCAGTACTTC. Translation gives CASSQIGGVQYF. Using reference TRBV3-1 and TRBJ2-4 for the parts outside the CDR3, the full variable domain is DTAVSQTPKYLVTQMGNDKSIKCEQNLGHDTMYWYKQDSKKFLKIMFSYNNKELIINETVPNRFSPKSPDKAHLNLHINSLELGDSAVYFCASSQIGGVQYFGAGTRLSVL.

This clonotype was seen repeatedly, ten times or more. The CDR3 is CASSLAPSGRSYEQYF. The CDR3 nucleotides read TGTGCCAGCAGCTTAGCGCCCAGCGGCCGCTCCTACGAGCAGTACTTC. This chain uses TRBV7-8 with TRBJ2-7, with D possibly TRBD2 on 5 matching bases. Trimming took off 0 bases at V and 0 bases at J, with 12 bases between the two ends. The CDR3 runs 16 residues. The V gene's germline CDR1 is SGHVS and CDR2 FQNEAQ.

This clonotype was detected a few times. The chain combines TRBV6-1 with TRBJ1-4; 9 positions agree with TRBD1. CDR3 length equals 17 residues. The J segment lost 1 base and the V segment lost 6 bases, leaving 9 bases of the junction unmatched. CDR1 MNHNS and CDR2 SASEGT come from the germline V gene. The CDR3: CASRALDRGLTNEKLFF. The CDR3, as DNA: TGTGCCAGCAGGGCCCTGGACAGGGGCTTAACTAATGAAAAACTGTTTTTT.

This clonotype was recorded at least ten times. This sequence joins TRBV28 and TRBJ1-1; D is undetermined. The CDR3 is 10 residues long. The V gene's germline CDR1 is MDHEN and CDR2 SYDVKM. V lost 5 bases and J 8 bases, leaving 6 bases between the germline ends. In DNA, the CDR3 is TGTGCCAGCAGTGCTAAGGAAGCTTTCTTT. Translation gives CASSAKEAFF.

Only a few counts were recorded for this clonotype. The V call is TRBV5-1, the J call TRBJ1-2, with a tentative D call TRBD1 (6 bases). Trimming removed 2 bases from V and 4 bases from J, with 21 bases in between. Germline V lookup: CDR1 SGHRS, CDR2 YFSETQ. CDR3 length equals 17 residues. The CDR3 nucleotides read TGCGCCAGCAGCTTAATAGCAGGGGAGTTTTGGGCCTATGGCTACACCTTC. It is translated as CASSLIAGEFWAYGYTF.

The chain has TRBV6-1 and TRBJ1-1, with 10 bases identical to TRBD1. This CDR3 is built from 16 residues. Germline CDR1 is MNHNS and CDR2 is SASEGT. J was trimmed by 5 bases and V by 5 bases; bases with no gene match: 11. The CDR3 nucleotides are TGTGCCAGCAGTCGTCCCGGGACAGGGGAAGGTACTGAAGCTTTCTTT. It translates to CASSRPGTGEGTEAFF.

V is TRBV6-1 and J is TRBJ1-5; TRBD1 is a possible D gene (6 bases). Looked up from germline, CDR1 is MNHNS and CDR2 is SASEGT. The CDR3 runs 16 residues. V lost 7 bases and J 6 bases, leaving 22 bases between the germline ends. CDR3 in DNA: TGTGCCAGCATGAGGGGAGGACAGTCTCCAACTCAGCCCCAGCATTTT. Its translation: CASMRGGQSPTQPQHF.

The CDR3 DNA sequence: TGCGCCAGCAGCATTTACGGGGTATTCGGGGCCAACGTCCTGACTTTC. Amino acid sequence: CASSIYGVFGANVLTF. The V and J genes are TRBV5-1 and TRBJ2-6, with D tentatively TRBD2 (5 bases). This CDR3 comprises 16 residues. Germline V lookup: CDR1 SGHRS, CDR2 YFSETQ. Trimming took 4 bases from V and 4 from J, leaving 15 bases between them.

This clonotype was recorded only once. This chain connects TRBV12-3 or TRBV12-4 to TRBJ2-1; 9 nucleotides line up with TRBD2. This CDR3 contains 13 residues. V shed 8 bases and J 6 bases; nucleotides not matched to a gene: 5. CDR3 in DNA: TGTGCCAGCCGGACTAGCGATCTCAATGAGCAGTTCTTC. Its translation: CASRTSDLNEQFF.

Comment on this clonotype: A much larger clone differs from this one at a single base, so this may be a read error. The V gene is TRBV2, the J gene TRBJ1-2, with no clear D. The germline V gene encodes CDR1 SNHLY and CDR2 FYNNEI. V lost 6 bases and J 7 bases, leaving 15 bases between the germline ends. The CDR3 runs 13 residues. This CDR3 reads CASSSDVVGGYTF. The DNA for the CDR3 is TGTGCCAGCAGCAGTGACGTGGTGGGTGGCTACACCTTC.